The 25 T cell receptor beta chains below were found in one sample sequenced in a study of T cells of healthy individuals. TCRdb independently ran MiXCR on the 5' RACE reads; one entry per CDR3 protein. The top ten hold over 5% of the sample, which has around 100,000 distinct CDR3 sequences, about 16% seen once. Source of these receptors: a human donor in good health.

This chain uses TRBV28 with TRBJ2-3; 7 bases agree with TRBD2. The V segment lost 2 bases and the J segment 2 bases; nucleotides outside the gene matches: 4. The CDR3 is 15 amino acids. Germline V lookup: CDR1 MDHEN, CDR2 SYDVKM. The CDR3 here is CASSLEREDTDTQYF. For the CDR3, the DNA is TGTGCCAGCAGTTTAGAGCGGGAAGACACAGATACGCAGTATTTT. The whole variable domain, remainder taken from reference TRBV28 and TRBJ2-3, is DVKVTQSSRYLVKRTGEKVFLECVQDMDHENMFWYRQDPGLGLRLIYFSYDVKMKEKGDIPEGYSVSREKKERFSLILESASTNQTSMYLCASSLEREDTDTQYFGPGTRLTVL.

DNA of the CDR3: TGTGCCAGCAGTTACTCGAAGGAGCGTTCACCCCTCCACTTT. Amino acids: CASSYSKERSPLHF. The V call is TRBV6-6, the J call TRBJ1-6, with D unresolved. The CDR3 contains 14 residues. CDR1 is MNHNY and CDR2 is SVGAGI in the germline V gene (reference sequence). V lost 0 bases, J lost 9 bases, and 9 bases lay in between.

The DNA for the CDR3 is TGTGCCAGCAGTTTCCCCCTTAGCGGGGGTAGCACAGATACGCAGTATTTT. This codes for CASSFPLSGGSTDTQYF. This rearrangement joins TRBV28 to TRBJ2-3, with 9 positions matching TRBD2. Germline CDR1 is MDHEN and CDR2 is SYDVKM. The ends lost 3 bases at V and 0 bases at J; junction bases unmatched: 7. The CDR3 loop spans 17 amino acids.

The J gene is TRBJ2-7, the V gene TRBV7-6, with D unclear. Germline V CDR1 and CDR2: SGHVS, FNYEAQ. This CDR3 region has 13 residues. Trimming stripped 1 base from V and 6 bases from J, with 10 bases between. Written as DNA, the CDR3 is TGTGCCAGCAGCTTAGAACTTAGGCGCGAGCAGTACTTC. It is translated as CASSLELRREQYF.

The chain has TRBV12-3 or TRBV12-4 and TRBJ2-1, with a weak D call TRBD1 (6 bases). The CDR3 has 16 amino acids. Deletions cut 6 bases from V and 0 bases from J, with 15 bases between. The CDR3 nucleotides are TGTGCCAGCAGCTCTGCACAGGGAAGCTCCTACAATGAGCAGTTCTTC. Its protein product is CASSSAQGSSYNEQFF.

This clonotype has just a few counts. The chain joins TRBV5-1 to TRBJ2-3, with 7 bases that match TRBD1. V was pared by 4 bases and J by 15 bases, with 17 bases of the junction left unmatched. Per the germline V gene, CDR1 is SGHRS and CDR2 is YFSETQ. There are 14 residues in the CDR3. CDR3 coding DNA: TGCGCCAGCAGCAACCGAGGTAGGGGGCAGTTGGCCTATTTT. Protein: CASSNRGRGQLAYF.

This clonotype showed up just a few times. The V call is TRBV2, the J call TRBJ1-5, with D tentatively TRBD1 (6 bases). CDR3 length: 14 amino acids. With 4 bases removed from V and 6 bases from J, the gap between germline ends came to 13 bases. CDR1 and CDR2 from the germline V gene are SNHLY and FYNNEI. This CDR3 is CASSVGQGSQPQHF. CDR3 sequence (DNA): TGTGCCAGCAGTGTGGGCCAGGGGAGTCAGCCCCAGCATTTT.

This clonotype was seen a handful of times. The J gene is TRBJ2-7, the V gene TRBV28; D unclear. V lost 7 bases to trimming and J lost 1 base, with 14 bases between them. Germline V gives CDR1 MDHEN, CDR2 SYDVKM. The CDR3 has 14 residues. The CDR3 sequence is CASNLDRGSYEQYF. The CDR3, as DNA: TGTGCCAGCAACCTAGATAGAGGTTCCTACGAGCAGTACTTC.

This clonotype was counted a few times. V is TRBV2 and J is TRBJ1-5; D not resolved. Deletions cut 1 base from V and 7 bases from J, with 5 bases between. The V gene's germline CDR1 is SNHLY and CDR2 FYNNEI. The CDR3 runs 12 residues. CDR3: CASSEERQPQHF. The CDR3 nucleotides are TGTGCCAGCAGTGAAGAACGACAGCCCCAGCATTTT.

This clonotype was observed a few times. The junction departs from the called germline gene at one end, perhaps through a read error. The V and J genes are TRBV20-1 and TRBJ2-7; tentative D call: TRBD2 (5 bases). The CDR3 runs 10 residues. Germline lookup yields CDR1 DFQATT and CDR2 SNEGSKA (reference sequence). The CDR3 DNA sequence: TGCAGTGCTAGGCGCTATCCTCGGGGTTTC. Protein product: CSARRYPRGF.

Only a few counts were recorded for this clonotype. The chain joins TRBV4-3 to TRBJ2-2; 11 bases agree with TRBD2. Trimming removed 3 bases from V and 6 bases from J; junction bases left unmatched: 6. The CDR3 contains 16 residues. CDR1 LGHNA and CDR2 YSLEER come from the germline V gene. CDR3 sequence reads: CASSHGSGGASGELFF. DNA for the CDR3: TGCGCCAGCAGCCACGGTAGCGGGGGGGCCTCCGGGGAGCTGTTTTTT.

The chain joins TRBV9 to TRBJ2-5; 7 bases line up with TRBD1. The CDR3 length is 14 residues. Germline values: CDR1 SGDLS, CDR2 YYNGEE. The ends lost 3 bases at V and 1 base at J; junction bases unmatched: 3. This CDR3 reads CASSAWDSQETQYF. The CDR3 DNA reads TGTGCCAGCAGCGCCTGGGACAGCCAAGAGACCCAGTACTTC.

A few counts support this clonotype. The V call is TRBV4-1, the J call TRBJ2-7; the D gene is possibly TRBD2 (6 bases). Germline CDR1 is MGHRA and CDR2 is YSYEKL. The CDR3 is made up of 14 amino acids. V was trimmed by 4 bases and J by 4 bases, leaving 14 bases between them. The CDR3 nucleotides read TGCGCCAGCAGCCGGGCTAGCGATACGTACGAGCAGTACTTC. It specifies CASSRASDTYEQYF.

As for this clonotype: A read error is possible here, since a much larger clone lies one base away. The chain carries TRBV29-1 and TRBJ1-3; D possibly corresponds to TRBD1 (6 bases). Trimming took 4 bases from V and 4 from J, leaving 8 bases between them. Germline assignment: CDR1 SQVTM and CDR2 ANQGSEA. This CDR3 has 12 amino acids. The CDR3, as DNA: TGCAGCGTTGCACAGGGCGGAAACACCATATATTTT. It yields the protein CSVAQGGNTIYF.

This clonotype has at least ten counts. The V gene is TRBV4-1, the J gene TRBJ2-3; D is possibly TRBD1 (6 bases). Germline lookup yields CDR1 MGHRA and CDR2 YSYEKL. The CDR3 is made up of 16 amino acids. Deletions cut 3 bases from V and 2 bases from J, with 15 bases between. CDR3: CASSQTAGAHTDTQYF. Written as DNA, the CDR3 is TGCGCCAGCAGCCAGACCGCAGGGGCTCACACAGATACGCAGTATTTT.

This chain links TRBV4-3 with TRBJ1-4; D call uncertain. Trimming took 0 bases from V and 8 from J, leaving 7 bases between them. Per the germline V gene, CDR1 is LGHNA and CDR2 is YSLEER. The length of the CDR3 is 13 residues. CDR3: CASSQELGEKLFF. DNA of the CDR3: TGCGCCAGCAGCCAAGAATTGGGAGAAAAACTGTTTTTT.

This clonotype was recorded many times. The DNA of the CDR3 is TGTGCCAGCAGGTTTGGCGGGACGAGGGACTACGAGCAGTACTTC. Translation gives CASRFGGTRDYEQYF. The chain joins TRBV7-2 to TRBJ2-7, with a tentative D call TRBD2 (6 bases). V lost 6 bases, J lost 3 bases, and 18 bases lay in between. The germline gives CDR1 SGHTA, CDR2 FQGNSA. This CDR3 has 15 residues. Based on the CDR3 plus reference TRBV7-2 and TRBJ2-7, the full variable domain is GAGVSQSPSNKVTEKGKDVELRCDPISGHTALYWYRQSLGQGLEFLIYFQGNSAPDKSGLPSDRFSAERTGGSVSTLTIQRTQQEDSAVYLCASRFGGTRDYEQYFGPGTRLTVT.

Only a few counts were recorded for this clonotype. V is TRBV19 and J is TRBJ1-5, with TRBD1 matching over 8 bases. Germline CDR1 and CDR2: LNHDA and SQIVND (reference sequence). J lost 7 bases, V lost 4 bases, and 6 bases had no gene match. This CDR3 has 14 amino acids. CDR3 loop: CASSRSTGGQPQHF. The DNA of the CDR3 is TGTGCCAGTAGTAGATCCACAGGGGGGCAGCCCCAGCATTTT.

This clonotype was detected a few times. The chain links TRBV20-1 to TRBJ1-3, with D possibly TRBD1 on 6 matching bases. Germline V lookup: CDR1 DFQATT, CDR2 SNEGSKA (reference sequence). This CDR3 has 12 amino acids. The V and J ends lost 3 bases and 7 bases respectively, with 10 bases between them. The CDR3 is CSARHRANTIYF. The CDR3 DNA sequence: TGCAGTGCTAGGCACAGGGCCAACACCATATATTTT.

CDR3 protein: CASSAGTGTETQYF. CDR3 in DNA: TGTGCCAGCAGCGCAGGAACAGGGACGGAGACCCAGTACTTC. The V gene is TRBV9, the J gene TRBJ2-5, with D possibly being TRBD1 (6 bases). This CDR3 is 14 amino acids long. V shed 3 bases and J shed 5 bases, with 14 bases lying between them. CDR1 is SGDLS, CDR2 YYNGEE, per germline.

This clonotype was observed a handful of times. The chain links TRBV6-5 to TRBJ2-7, with TRBD2 matching 8 bases. The CDR3 length is 15 residues. Looked up from germline, CDR1 is MNHEY and CDR2 is SVGAGI. V lost 0 bases to trimming and J lost 4 bases; unmatched junction nucleotides: 5. CDR3 protein: CASSYSWTSSYEQYF. The CDR3 coding sequence is TGTGCCAGCAGTTACTCCTGGACTAGCAGTTACGAGCAGTACTTC.

This clonotype was seen only a few times. CDR3 residues: CASSHLSRQGSYEQYF. The CDR3 coding sequence is TGTGCCAGCAGTCACCTTTCGAGACAGGGTTCCTACGAGCAGTACTTC. V usage is TRBV6-1 and J usage is TRBJ2-7, with 7 bases identical to TRBD1. Trimming at V came to 5 bases and at J to 1 base, leaving 11 bases not matched to a gene. In germline, CDR1 is MNHNS, CDR2 SASEGT. The CDR3 covers 16 residues.

This clonotype has at least ten counts. The chain has TRBV29-1 and TRBJ2-5, with TRBD2 identical over 9 bases. This CDR3 contains 14 residues. V gave up 4 bases and J gave up 0 bases; unmatched junction bases: 3. Germline V gene data show CDR1 as SQVTM and CDR2 as ANQGSEA. The CDR3 DNA is TGCAGCGTTGTCCTAGCGGGACACCAAGAGACCCAGTACTTC. Amino acid sequence: CSVVLAGHQETQYF.

This clonotype was detected many times. J is TRBJ2-1 and V is TRBV12-3 or TRBV12-4; perhaps D is TRBD1 or TRBD2 (6 bases each). The CDR3 has 17 amino acids. Trimming stripped 1 base from V and 3 bases from J, with 16 bases between. The CDR3 loop reads CASSLVLSGGGYNEQFF. In DNA form, the CDR3 reads TGTGCCAGCAGTTTAGTTTTATCCGGGGGCGGCTACAATGAGCAGTTCTTC.

This clonotype was recorded at least ten times. The chain has TRBV7-6 and TRBJ1-5; D may be TRBD1 (5 bases). Trimming cost V 2 bases and J 9 bases, with 8 bases left between them. The germline gives CDR1 SGHVS, CDR2 FNYEAQ. The CDR3 contains 12 residues. CDR3: CASSLPTGPQHF. The CDR3 coding sequence is TGTGCCAGCAGCTTACCAACAGGGCCCCAGCATTTT.